A single sample is the source of the 25 T cell receptor beta chains below, sequenced in a study of blood T cell repertoires in COVID-19. Generated by immunoSEQ multiplex PCR, the TCRdb table keeps only in-frame clones and is missing some. The profile covers over 300,000 clones, with 83% appearing a single time and roughly 1.3% taken by the ten largest. Source material: peripheral blood. All receptors come from a woman between 50 and 59 years old with acute or convalescent COVID-19.

This clone occurred a few times. V and J are TRBV4-2 and TRBJ2-7; a weak D match, TRBD2 (6 bases). The CDR3 contains 16 residues. Germline V gene sequence: CDR1 LGHNA, CDR2 YNFKEQ. With 0 bases removed from V and 0 bases from J, the gap between germline ends came to 12 bases. Here the CDR3 DNA reads TGTGCCAGCAGCCAAGATTCAGGGCGGGGCTCCTACGAGCAGTACTTC. It codes for CASSQDSGRGSYEQYF.

V usage is TRBV29-1 and J usage is TRBJ1-5, with a tentative D call TRBD1 (6 bases). The V gene's germline CDR1 is SQVTM and CDR2 ANQGSEA. There are 14 residues in the CDR3. V lost 7 bases, J lost 1 base, and 14 bases lay in between. Here the CDR3 DNA reads TGCAGCGCGACAGAACAGGGAAGCAATCAGCCCCAGCATTTT. This translates into CSATEQGSNQPQHF.

This chain links TRBV3-1 (or the pseudogene TRBV3-2) with TRBJ2-6; maybe TRBD1 (6 bases). Germline V gene data show CDR1 as LGHDT and CDR2 as YNNKEL (reference sequence). This CDR3 has 15 amino acids. With 5 bases removed from V and 2 bases from J, the gap between germline ends came to 10 bases. CDR3 region: CASSSGQPGANVLTF. CDR3 DNA sequence: TGTGCCAGCAGCTCCGGACAGCCTGGGGCCAACGTCCTGACTTTC.

The chain carries TRBV29-1 and TRBJ2-1; 10 bases match TRBD2. There are 14 residues in the CDR3. CDR1 and CDR2 (germline): SQVTM, ANQGSEA. Trimming removed 0 bases from V and 16 bases from J; junction bases left unmatched: 12. Here the CDR3 DNA reads TGCAGCGTTGAAGATACGGTAGCGGGGGGCCCATACTTCTTC. This codes for CSVEDTVAGGPYFF.

The chain couples TRBV5-1 to TRBJ2-1; D is perhaps TRBD1 (5 bases). V lost 6 bases and J lost 8, with 21 bases in between. This CDR3 has 15 amino acids. Germline CDR1 is SGHRS and CDR2 is YFSETQ. CDR3 DNA: TGCGCCAGCACCCCCCGGGCAGGGTCGTTCGATGAGCAGTTCTTC. This translates into CASTPRAGSFDEQFF.

The J gene is TRBJ1-1, the V gene TRBV11-2; D uncertain. The CDR3 runs to 13 residues. The V end was cut by 3 bases, the J end by 7 bases, with 12 bases between. Germline-derived CDR1 and CDR2 are SGHAT and FQNNGV. CDR3 residues: CASSFSYPREAFF. The CDR3 DNA reads TGTGCCAGCAGCTTTTCCTATCCGCGTGAAGCTTTCTTT.

This clone was seen more than once but under ten times. This sequence joins TRBV5-6 and TRBJ1-2; the match to TRBD1 covers 9 bases. The CDR3 contains 15 residues. V trimming: 1 base; J trimming: 8 bases; junction bases outside the gene matches: 9. CDR1 SGHDT and CDR2 YYEEEE come from the germline V gene. CDR3: CASSLRVTGGFGYTF. The CDR3 DNA reads TGTGCCAGCAGCTTGAGGGTGACAGGGGGGTTCGGCTACACCTTC. Using reference TRBV5-6 and TRBJ1-2 for the parts outside the CDR3, the full variable domain is DAGVTQSPTHLIKTRGQQVTLRCSPKSGHDTVSWYQQALGQGPQFIFQYYEEEERQRGNFPDRFSGHQFPNYSSELNVNALLLGDSALYLCASSLRVTGGFGYTFGSGTRLTVV.

The chain joins TRBV4-3 to TRBJ1-4; no clear D. Germline CDR1 is LGHNA and CDR2 is YSLEER. This CDR3 comprises 13 residues. V was clipped by 4 bases and J by 6 bases, with 9 bases between them. The CDR3 protein is CASSLRGYEKLFF. The CDR3 region has the DNA TGCGCCAGCAGCCTTCGAGGGTATGAAAAACTGTTTTTT.

In its sample, this clone was seen a few times. The chain is built from TRBV3-1 (or the pseudogene TRBV3-2) and TRBJ2-3, with D possibly TRBD2 on 6 matching bases. The CDR3 is made up of 15 amino acids. Looked up from germline, CDR1 is LGHDT and CDR2 is YNNKEL (reference sequence). Trimming took 2 bases from V and 5 from J, leaving 14 bases between them. CDR3 protein: CASSQPEGRRDTQYF. Written as DNA, the CDR3 is TGTGCCAGCAGCCAACCGGAGGGACGTAGAGATACGCAGTATTTT.

The chain carries TRBV11-1 and TRBJ2-3; possible D gene TRBD1, 6 bases. The CDR3 is made up of 14 amino acids. V was cut by 4 bases and J by 4 bases, with 12 bases left in between. Per germline, CDR1 SGHAT and CDR2 FQDESV (reference sequence). CDR3 sequence reads: CASSSDSSADTQYF. DNA for the CDR3: TGTGCCAGCAGCTCGGACAGTTCGGCAGATACGCAGTATTTT.

The rearrangement links TRBV4-1 to TRBJ1-5; D is possibly TRBD1 (5 bases). There are 14 residues in the CDR3. Trimming shortened V by 6 bases and J by 5 bases, and 14 bases separated the two germline ends. From germline, CDR1 is MGHRA and CDR2 YSYEKL. As DNA, the CDR3 is TGCGCCAGCAGTGAAGAAGGCAGGGATCAGCCCCAGCATTTT. The encoded protein is CASSEEGRDQPQHF.

The gene calls are TRBV9 and TRBJ1-1; weak D call: TRBD1 (6 bases). CDR1 and CDR2 (germline): SGDLS, YYNGEE. The CDR3 is 14 amino acids. The V and J ends lost 4 bases and 0 bases respectively, with 10 bases between them. In nucleotides, the CDR3 is TGTGCCAGCAGCCTGGGACACATGAACACTGAAGCTTTCTTT. Protein: CASSLGHMNTEAFF.

The V gene is TRBV6-5, the J gene TRBJ1-2, with 8 bases that match TRBD1. The CDR3 is 15 amino acids. Looked up from germline, CDR1 is MNHEY and CDR2 is SVGAGI. The ends lost 7 bases at V and 3 bases at J; junction bases unmatched: 10. CDR3 loop: CASIFTTGADYGYTF. CDR3 DNA: TGTGCCAGCATTTTTACGACAGGGGCGGACTATGGCTACACCTTC.

The V call is TRBV9, the J call TRBJ1-5, with TRBD1 identical over 10 bases. From germline, CDR1 is SGDLS and CDR2 YYNGEE. This CDR3 is built from 15 residues. V shed 4 bases and J 6 bases; nucleotides not matched to a gene: 7. The CDR3 loop is CASSPGTGDVQPQHF. CDR3 coding DNA: TGTGCCAGCAGCCCCGGGACAGGGGATGTTCAGCCCCAGCATTTT.

V and J are TRBV5-1 and TRBJ1-4, with TRBD1 identical over 7 bases. CDR1 and CDR2 (germline): SGHRS, YFSETQ. J gave up 5 bases and V 4 bases, and 8 bases lay outside the gene matches. The CDR3 is 15 amino acids. This CDR3 is CASSINRGGNEKLFF. CDR3 bases: TGCGCCAGCAGCATTAACAGGGGAGGAAATGAAAAACTGTTTTTT.

V usage is TRBV7-2 and J usage is TRBJ1-5; D perhaps matches TRBD1 (5 bases). Trimming left V 1 base short and J 6 bases short, with 7 bases between. The germline CDR1 and CDR2 sequences are SGHTA and FQGNSA. CDR3 length: 13 amino acids. The DNA of the CDR3 is TGTGCCAGCAGCTTAGACGGGGGTCAGCCCCAGCATTTT. Translated, it gives CASSLDGGQPQHF.

The V call is TRBV19, the J call TRBJ1-1; D not certain. CDR3 length: 13 residues. From germline, CDR1 is LNHDA and CDR2 SQIVND (reference sequence). Trimming pared 8 bases from V and 0 bases from J, leaving 10 bases between. The CDR3 here is CASETGLNTEAFF. In DNA, the CDR3 is TGTGCCAGTGAGACGGGATTGAACACTGAAGCTTTCTTT.

The chain uses TRBV29-1 and TRBJ1-1; weak D call: TRBD1 (6 bases). Germline V lookup: CDR1 SQVTM, CDR2 ANQGSEA. Trimming shortened V by 8 bases and J by 5 bases, and 18 bases separated the two germline ends. The CDR3 is made up of 13 amino acids. The CDR3 protein is CSFARGSVTEAFF. The CDR3 nucleotides read TGCAGCTTTGCCAGGGGTAGTGTAACTGAAGCTTTCTTT. Based on the CDR3 plus reference TRBV29-1 and TRBJ1-1, the full variable domain is SAVISQKPSRDICQRGTSLTIQCQVDSQVTMMFWYRQQPGQSLTLIATANQGSEATYESGFVIDKFPISRPNLTFSTLTVSNMSPEDSSIYLCSFARGSVTEAFFGQGTRLTVV.

J is TRBJ2-6 and V is TRBV18; a weak D match, TRBD1 (6 bases). Trimming shortened V by 0 bases and J by 4 bases, and 13 bases separated the two germline ends. CDR1 is KGHSH and CDR2 is LQKENI in the germline V gene. CDR3 length: 17 residues. The CDR3 DNA reads TGTGCCAGCTCACCACCGGGGGCAGGGGTCGGGGCCAACGTCCTGACTTTC. This encodes CASSPPGAGVGANVLTF. Combining the CDR3 with reference TRBV18 and TRBJ2-6 gives the whole variable domain NAGVMQNPRHLVRRRGQEARLRCSPMKGHSHVYWYRQLPEEGLKFMVYLQKENIIDESGMPKERFSAEFPKEGPSILRIQQVVRGDSAAYFCASSPPGAGVGANVLTFGAGSRLTVL.

V is TRBV25-1 and J is TRBJ1-1; 7 bases line up with TRBD1. Germline trimming cut 9 bases from V and 1 base from J; bases unmatched to any gene: 8. The CDR3 totals 14 residues. Germline CDR1 is MGHDK and CDR2 is SYGVNS. The CDR3 protein is CASNSRQGNTEAFF. DNA of the CDR3: TGTGCCAGTAACAGCAGACAGGGGAACACTGAAGCTTTCTTT.

This clone has a handful of counts. This chain links TRBV18 with TRBJ1-2, with a weak D call TRBD1 (5 bases). The ends were cut back, 0 bases at V and 8 bases at J, with 10 bases in the middle. This CDR3 spans 13 amino acids. Germline CDR1 KGHSH, CDR2 LQKENI. The CDR3 here is CASSPPGEEGYTF. In DNA form, the CDR3 reads TGTGCCAGCTCACCACCAGGGGAGGAAGGCTACACCTTC. The full variable domain, with the rest looked up from reference TRBV18 and TRBJ1-2, is NAGVMQNPRHLVRRRGQEARLRCSPMKGHSHVYWYRQLPEEGLKFMVYLQKENIIDESGMPKERFSAEFPKEGPSILRIQQVVRGDSAAYFCASSPPGEEGYTFGSGTRLTVV.

V gene TRBV3-1 (or the pseudogene TRBV3-2) combines with J gene TRBJ1-1; 10 bases map to TRBD1. Germline V CDR1 and CDR2: LGHDT, YNNKEL (reference sequence). Trimming took 6 bases from V and 7 from J; bases not matched to a gene: 8. This CDR3 has 14 residues. CDR3 sequence (DNA): TGTGCCAGCAGTACGACAGGGGGCAACGGTGAAGCTTTCTTT. It yields the protein CASSTTGGNGEAFF.

The chain carries TRBV10-1 and TRBJ2-7; 12 bases fit TRBD2. In germline, CDR1 is WNHNN, CDR2 SYGVQD (reference sequence). V gave up 6 bases and J gave up 5 bases; unmatched junction bases: 5. The CDR3 sequence is 14 residues long. The CDR3 is CASRETSGRDEQYF. CDR3 DNA: TGCGCCAGCAGAGAGACTAGCGGGAGAGACGAGCAGTACTTC.

The rearrangement links TRBV3-1 (or the pseudogene TRBV3-2) to TRBJ1-1; D is unresolved. Germline assignment: CDR1 LGHDT and CDR2 YNNKEL (reference sequence). With 5 bases removed from V and 0 bases from J, the gap between germline ends came to 13 bases. CDR3 length: 15 residues. The CDR3 reads CASSKNGAMNTEAFF. The CDR3, as DNA: TGTGCCAGCAGCAAGAATGGAGCCATGAACACTGAAGCTTTCTTT.

On this clone itself: Other DNA sequences in this sample translate to the same CDR3. The rearrangement joins TRBV5-4 to TRBJ2-2, with 7 bases identical to TRBD2. Germline CDR1 is SGHNT and CDR2 is YYREEE (reference sequence). CDR3 size: 15 residues. The V gene end was trimmed by 1 base and the J gene end by 1 base; junction bases not matched to a gene: 1. CDR3 amino acids: CASSLSGGNTGELFF. The CDR3 nucleotides read TGTGCCAGCAGCTTGTCGGGAGGGAACACCGGGGAGCTGTTTTTT.